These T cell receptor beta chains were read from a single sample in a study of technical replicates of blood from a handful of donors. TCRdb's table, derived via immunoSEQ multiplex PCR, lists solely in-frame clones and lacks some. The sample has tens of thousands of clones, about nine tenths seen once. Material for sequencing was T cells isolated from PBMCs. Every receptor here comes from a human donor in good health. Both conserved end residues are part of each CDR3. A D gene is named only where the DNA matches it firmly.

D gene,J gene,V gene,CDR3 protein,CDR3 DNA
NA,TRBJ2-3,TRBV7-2,CASSAMTVRWDTQYF,TGTGCCAGCAGCGCGATGACAGTACGGTGGGATACGCAGTATTTT
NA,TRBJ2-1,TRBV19,CASSILGVLNNEQFF,TGTGCCAGTAGTATTCTGGGAGTCCTAAACAATGAGCAGTTCTTC
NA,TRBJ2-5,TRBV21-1,CASSPPPGTSGNYGETQYF,TGTGCCAGCAGCCCCCCTCCCGGGACTAGCGGGAACTACGGGGAGACCCAGTACTTC
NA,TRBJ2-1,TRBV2,CASRGLSYNEQFF,TGTGCCAGCAGGGGGCTGTCCTACAATGAGCAGTTCTTC
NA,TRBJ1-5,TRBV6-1,CASSEAPYQGSQPQHF,TGTGCCAGCAGTGAAGCGCCATACCAGGGAAGTCAGCCCCAGCATTTT
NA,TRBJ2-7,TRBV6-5,CASSFQRGYPSYEQYF,TGTGCCAGCAGTTTTCAACGGGGATACCCGAGCTACGAGCAGTACTTC
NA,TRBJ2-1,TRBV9,CASSVDNLPQFF,TGTGCCAGCAGCGTAGATAACTTACCACAGTTCTTC
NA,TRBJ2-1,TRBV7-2,CASSLAGAGINEQFF,TGTGCCAGCAGCTTAGCGGGAGCCGGTATTAATGAGCAGTTCTTC
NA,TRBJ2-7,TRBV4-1,CASSKILPPYEQYF,TGCGCCAGCAGTAAGATACTCCCTCCTTACGAGCAGTACTTC
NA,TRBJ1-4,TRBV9,CASSVGGFNEKLFF,TGTGCCAGCAGCGTTGGGGGCTTTAATGAAAAACTGTTTTTT
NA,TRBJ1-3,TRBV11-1,CASSSFSGNTIYF,TGTGCCAGCAGCTCGTTCTCTGGAAACACCATATATTTT
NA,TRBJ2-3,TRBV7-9,CASSLGSNEEDTQYF,TGTGCCAGCAGCTTAGGCTCAAACGAGGAAGATACGCAGTATTTT
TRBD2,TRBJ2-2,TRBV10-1,CASSDLAGNTGELFF,TGCGCCAGCAGTGACCTAGCGGGAAACACCGGGGAGCTGTTTTTT
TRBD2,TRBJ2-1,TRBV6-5,CASSYSTSGSIEQFF,TGTGCCAGCAGTTACTCAACTAGCGGGAGTATTGAGCAGTTCTTC
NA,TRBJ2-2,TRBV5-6,CASSLEWTSNTGELFF,TGTGCCAGCAGCTTGGAATGGACTTCGAACACCGGGGAGCTGTTTTTT
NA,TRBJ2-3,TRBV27,CASNGGVADTQYF,TGTGCCAGCAACGGCGGGGTAGCAGATACGCAGTATTTT
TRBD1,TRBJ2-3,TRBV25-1,CASSDPTGVTDTQYF,TGTGCCAGCAGTGATCCGACAGGGGTAACAGATACGCAGTATTTT
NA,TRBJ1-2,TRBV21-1,CASSKDQETGINYGYTF,TGTGCCAGCAGCAAAGATCAGGAGACAGGTATTAACTATGGCTACACCTTC
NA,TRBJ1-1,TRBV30,CAWSLIPNTEAFF,TGTGCCTGGAGCTTAATTCCGAACACTGAAGCTTTCTTT
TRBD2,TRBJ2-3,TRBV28,CASSRTSGRWDTDTQYF,TGTGCCAGCAGTCGGACTAGCGGGAGATGGGACACAGATACGCAGTATTTT